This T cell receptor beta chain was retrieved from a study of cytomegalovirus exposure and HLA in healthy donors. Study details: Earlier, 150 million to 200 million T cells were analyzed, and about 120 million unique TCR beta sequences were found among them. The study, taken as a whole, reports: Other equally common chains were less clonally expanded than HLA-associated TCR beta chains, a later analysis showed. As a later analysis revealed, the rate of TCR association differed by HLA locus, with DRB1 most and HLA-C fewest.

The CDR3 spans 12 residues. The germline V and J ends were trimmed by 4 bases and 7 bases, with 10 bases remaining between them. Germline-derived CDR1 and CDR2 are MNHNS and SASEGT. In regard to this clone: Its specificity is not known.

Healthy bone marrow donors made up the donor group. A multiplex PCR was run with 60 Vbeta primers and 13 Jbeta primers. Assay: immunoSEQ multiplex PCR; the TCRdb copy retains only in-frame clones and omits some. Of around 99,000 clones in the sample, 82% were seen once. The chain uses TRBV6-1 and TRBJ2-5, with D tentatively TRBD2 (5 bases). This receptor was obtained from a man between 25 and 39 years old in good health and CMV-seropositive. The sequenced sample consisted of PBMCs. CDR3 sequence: CASSGRERTQYF. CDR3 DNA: TGTGCCAGCAGTGGAAGGGAGAGGACCCAGTACTTC.